This is a list of T cell receptor beta chains from one sample in a study of cytomegalovirus exposure and HLA in healthy donors. Using immunoSEQ multiplex PCR, the repertoire was profiled, and TCRdb retains in-frame clones only, with some absent. The sample table sets out 150,000 to 200,000 clones. Specimen: PBMCs. The receptors originated from a boy younger than 18 in good health and CMV-seronegative. Each CDR3 is given with its conserved first and last residue. The order of the fields is V gene, CDR3 protein.

V gene: TRBV4-3
CDR3 protein: CASSQLGTEKLFF

V gene: TRBV15
CDR3 protein: CATSRGGRGGVTDTQYF

V gene: TRBV2
CDR3 protein: CASQLERISSGANVLTF

V gene: TRBV5-4
CDR3 protein: CASSSGTESNYGYTF

V gene: TRBV7-9
CDR3 protein: CASSRDAGGTDTQYF

V gene: TRBV7-9
CDR3 protein: CASSSPPGEFNTGELFF

V gene: TRBV4-1
CDR3 protein: CASSQSSLRGAGNQPQHF

V gene: TRBV6-6
CDR3 protein: CASSYAWMGPYNEQFF

V gene: TRBV11-2
CDR3 protein: CASSLGAGTSYEQYF

V gene: TRBV6-4
CDR3 protein: CASSTSGGAGDTQYF

V gene: TRBV27
CDR3 protein: CASSLQGSQPQHF

V gene: TRBV7-9
CDR3 protein: CASSRTGNQPQHF

V gene: TRBV28
CDR3 protein: CASRGWRGGFFNQPQHF

V gene: TRBV9
CDR3 protein: CASSVTAWRDTGELFF

V gene: TRBV6-1
CDR3 protein: CASSDTTNYGYTF

V gene: TRBV7-8
CDR3 protein: CASSLAPTGVYGYTF

V gene: TRBV7-2
CDR3 protein: CASSFDRANEQFF

V gene: TRBV18
CDR3 protein: CASSLGQNYGYTF

V gene: TRBV5-6
CDR3 protein: CASSRVGVIRSGYTF

V gene: TRBV10-2
CDR3 protein: CASGLAGGAYYEQYF

V gene: TRBV11-1
CDR3 protein: CASSRQGARSTEAFF

V gene: TRBV7-3
CDR3 protein: CASSSIINTGELFF

V gene: TRBV19
CDR3 protein: CASTQRINEKLFF

V gene: TRBV27
CDR3 protein: CASSLLSQAEAFF

V gene: TRBV6-1
CDR3 protein: CASSEAGGPSPLHF

V gene: TRBV29-1
CDR3 protein: CSVQQEGYGYTF

V gene: TRBV6-1
CDR3 protein: CADPSLMGETQYF

V gene: TRBV7-9
CDR3 protein: CASSKTPGTDEQYF

V gene: TRBV30
CDR3 protein: CAWREKGANTGELFF

V gene: TRBV11-2
CDR3 protein: CASSLSEDRVYYGYTF

V gene: TRBV2
CDR3 protein: CASFLETQYF

V gene: TRBV7-8
CDR3 protein: CASSSRTGGNEQYF

V gene: TRBV27
CDR3 protein: CASSQTSGGPRGTQYF

V gene: TRBV10-1
CDR3 protein: CASSPTENYGYTF

V gene: TRBV11-1
CDR3 protein: CASSPGTYEQYF

V gene: TRBV5-1
CDR3 protein: CASSLGLVSSTDTQYF

V gene: TRBV2
CDR3 protein: CARGQGLSGYTF

V gene: TRBV6-5
CDR3 protein: CASSLSGGARDTQYF

V gene: TRBV7-2
CDR3 protein: CASTRVGTSGGETQYF

V gene: TRBV2
CDR3 protein: CASSGQGTGIDEQFF

V gene: TRBV14
CDR3 protein: CASSQGAYGYTF

V gene: TRBV7-2
CDR3 protein: CASSPRQGNSPLHF

V gene: TRBV4-1
CDR3 protein: CASSHPQGHTEAFF

V gene: TRBV5-6
CDR3 protein: CASSLARGAQYF

V gene: TRBV29-1
CDR3 protein: CSVWVAGFGEQFF

V gene: TRBV7-2
CDR3 protein: CASSLEDSGVAEAFF

V gene: TRBV5-1
CDR3 protein: CASSSGTSGTGEQFF

V gene: TRBV9
CDR3 protein: CASSPRTSGGAYGEQFF

V gene: TRBV19
CDR3 protein: CASSIASGLLYGYTF

V gene: TRBV6-6
CDR3 protein: CASSYNPRYSDYEQYF

V gene: TRBV9
CDR3 protein: CASSPRPDSQNSPLHF

V gene: TRBV9
CDR3 protein: CASSESTGVGEKLFF

V gene: TRBV2
CDR3 protein: CARRVGGNSPLHF

V gene: TRBV18
CDR3 protein: CASSPMDRTSAGYTF

V gene: TRBV5-4
CDR3 protein: CASSLTGSGNTIYF

V gene: TRBV27
CDR3 protein: CASSWARKTEAFF

V gene: TRBV7-6
CDR3 protein: CASSLPQGQSNTEAFF

V gene: TRBV2
CDR3 protein: CASSSGTRGTGELFF

V gene: TRBV7-2
CDR3 protein: CASSPGVAGNTIYF

V gene: TRBV14
CDR3 protein: CASSQDEQPYYGYTF